This TCR beta chain was profiled in a study of T cell responses to AZD1222 COVID-19 vaccine. Broader study findings: Per reports, nearly half of all spike-specific TCRs target regions that are unmutated in variants. The donors showed a predominance of white British ancestry and of females, with possible underestimation of clonal diversity. Two AZD1222 administrations were followed by greater Spike-specific TCR breadth and depth. There were vaccine-associated CD4 TCRs across spike, dominant at 160-218 and 743-854.

A note on this clone: Its antigen remains unidentified.

V lost 0 bases to trimming and J lost 3 bases, with 11 bases between them. The germline V gene has CDR1 MDHEN and CDR2 SYDVKM. The CDR3 loop spans 15 amino acids. Assay: immunoSEQ multiplex PCR; the TCRdb copy retains only in-frame clones and omits some. Altogether 130,000 or so clones are present, around 90% being singletons, with the ten largest covering 7.5% to 9.5%. Specimen: peripheral blood, collected 28 days after the second dose of the MenACWY control vaccine. This chain links TRBV28 with TRBJ1-1; D not resolved. The sequence was obtained from an adult who received the MenACWY meningococcal vaccine as a control. The CDR3 sequence is CASSLWAGQDTEAFF. The CDR3 nucleotides read TGTGCCAGCAGTTTATGGGCGGGTCAGGACACTGAAGCTTTCTTT.